What follows are 25 T cell receptor beta chains derived from one specimen sequenced in a study of T-cell reconstitution after alpha-beta-depleted transplantation in children. The library targeted TCRbeta and was prepared with unique molecular identifiers. Each CDR3 protein gets one entry after TCRdb re-called the PCR reads with MiXCR. Of hundreds of thousands of distinct CDR3 sequences in the sample, 10% to 15% are singletons; the top ten hold about 2%. Material: PBMCs, mostly from graft donor cells, obtained 360 days after TCRalphabeta/CD19-depleted stem cell transplant. The origin of the receptors is a male patient between 5 and 17 years old who had a stem cell transplant for acute myeloid leukemia, so the T cells may come from the graft donor.

This chain links TRBV15 with TRBJ2-7; 13 nucleotides agree with TRBD2. Looked up from germline, CDR1 is LNHNV and CDR2 is YYDKDF (reference sequence). With V trimmed by 0 bases and J by 2 bases, 1 base remained unmatched. The CDR3 contains 16 residues. CDR3 coding DNA: TGTGCCACCAGCAGAGATGGACTAGCGGGAGCCTACGAGCAGTACTTC. The encoded protein is CATSRDGLAGAYEQYF. Together with reference TRBV15 and TRBJ2-7, the CDR3 gives the full variable domain: DAMVIQNPRYQVTQFGKPVTLSCSQTLNHNVMYWYQQKSSQAPKLLFHYYDKDFNNEADTPDNFQSRRPNTSFCFLDIRSPGLGDTAMYLCATSRDGLAGAYEQYFGPGTRLTVT.

V and J are TRBV3-1 and TRBJ2-5; D remains unclear. Germline V lookup: CDR1 LGHDT, CDR2 YNNKEL (reference sequence). V lost 3 bases and J lost 2, with 13 bases in between. The CDR3 covers 15 residues. The CDR3 DNA reads as TGTGCCAGCAGCCACCCCGGAGTATGGCAAGAGACCCAGTACTTC. Translated, it gives CASSHPGVWQETQYF.

This clonotype was counted only a few times. The chain recombines TRBV9 with TRBJ2-7; D perhaps matches TRBD1 (6 bases). The length of the CDR3 is 13 residues. Trimming left V 4 bases short and J 2 bases short, with 10 bases between. Germline V lookup: CDR1 SGDLS, CDR2 YYNGEE. CDR3 nucleotides: TGTGCCAGCAGCCCGGACAGTCCCTACGAGCAGTACTTC. Translated: CASSPDSPYEQYF.

This clonotype showed up just a few times. The chain combines TRBV29-1 with TRBJ1-1, with TRBD1 matching 7 bases. Per the germline V gene, CDR1 is SQVTM and CDR2 is ANQGSEA. V lost 5 bases to trimming and J lost 0 bases; unmatched junction nucleotides: 9. The CDR3 consists of 15 residues. The CDR3 here is CSVKGGPDVNTEAFF. In DNA, the CDR3 is TGCAGCGTTAAAGGGGGCCCTGATGTGAACACTGAAGCTTTCTTT.

The chain has TRBV6-5 and TRBJ2-1; D is undetermined. V lost 2 bases, J lost 0 bases, and 8 bases lay in between. Germline V gene lookup returns CDR1 MNHEY and CDR2 SVGAGI. CDR3 length: 15 amino acids. In DNA form, the CDR3 reads TGTGCCAGCAGTTACAGAGAATTCTCCTACAATGAGCAGTTCTTC. Protein: CASSYREFSYNEQFF.

The chain uses TRBV29-1 and TRBJ2-2; D might be TRBD1 (6 bases). There are 13 residues in the CDR3. Germline V gene lookup returns CDR1 SQVTM and CDR2 ANQGSEA. With 6 bases removed from V and 6 bases from J, the gap between germline ends came to 14 bases. CDR3 coding DNA: TGCAGCGTCTACATGACAGGTGCCGGGGAGCTGTTTTTT. This translates into CSVYMTGAGELFF.

This clonotype came up many times. The V call is TRBV12-3 or TRBV12-4, the J call TRBJ2-2, with D possibly TRBD1 on 7 matching bases. V lost 3 bases and J lost 4, with 12 bases in between. The CDR3 covers 15 residues. The CDR3 loop reads CASSFRQGGTGELFF. The CDR3 bases are TGTGCCAGCAGTTTTAGGCAGGGGGGCACCGGGGAGCTGTTTTTT.

This clonotype was seen more than once but under ten times. The chain uses TRBV5-1 and TRBJ2-2; perhaps TRBD2 as D (5 bases). V lost 4 bases to trimming and J lost 4 bases, with 17 bases between them. Germline V gene sequence: CDR1 SGHRS, CDR2 YFSETQ. This CDR3 has 16 residues. The CDR3 protein is CASSPGIRGGTGELFF. CDR3 coding DNA: TGCGCCAGCAGCCCCGGAATCCGGGGTGGCACCGGGGAGCTGTTTTTT.

This clonotype has just a few counts. This rearrangement joins TRBV20-1 to TRBJ2-1; TRBD2 matches 7 bases. The CDR3 runs to 14 residues. Germline V gene data show CDR1 as DFQATT and CDR2 as SNEGSKA (reference sequence). The V and J ends lost 3 bases and 6 bases, in that order; junction bases with no gene match: 8. In DNA form, the CDR3 reads TGCAGTGCTAGGAGCGGGGTAGTCCCCAATGAGCAGTTCTTC. This gives the protein CSARSGVVPNEQFF.

The chain combines TRBV19 with TRBJ2-3; 8 positions agree with TRBD1. CDR1 LNHDA and CDR2 SQIVND come from the germline V gene (reference sequence). J lost 1 base, V lost 4 bases, and 7 bases had no gene match. This CDR3 has 16 amino acids. The CDR3 spells CASSSHRGKGTDTQYF. The CDR3 coding sequence is TGTGCCAGTAGTAGCCACAGGGGGAAGGGCACAGATACGCAGTATTTT.

This clonotype came up a few times. This chain uses TRBV7-9 with TRBJ2-7, with D maybe TRBD1 (5 bases). The CDR3 spans 13 residues. CDR1 is SEHNR and CDR2 is FQNEAQ in the germline V gene (reference sequence). V was trimmed by 3 bases and J by 3 bases, leaving 9 bases between them. The DNA of the CDR3 is TGTGCCAGCAGCTTGGACAAACACTACGAGCAGTACTTC. Its protein is CASSLDKHYEQYF.

Only a few counts were recorded for this clonotype. This chain uses TRBV4-2 with TRBJ2-7; TRBD2 agrees at 7 bases. Germline V gives CDR1 LGHNA, CDR2 YNFKEQ. The V gene end was trimmed by 2 bases and the J gene end by 4 bases; junction bases not matched to a gene: 14. This CDR3 comprises 17 residues. The CDR3 region has the DNA TGTGCCAGCAGCCAACATTCCGCGGGGGACCCCTCTTACGAGCAGTACTTC. It yields the protein CASSQHSAGDPSYEQYF.

Worth noting for this clonotype: A read error may account for a junction end that differs from germline. The V call is TRBV5-1, the J call TRBJ2-2; D is possibly TRBD1 or TRBD2 (5 bases each). CDR1 is SGHRS, CDR2 YFSETQ, per germline. The CDR3 spans 13 residues. CDR3 amino acids: CASSLETLGGLFF. CDR3 coding DNA: TGCGCCAGCAGCTTGGAGACACTTGGGGGGCTGTTTTTT. Using reference TRBV5-1 and TRBJ2-2 for the parts outside the CDR3, the full variable domain is KAGVTQTPRYLIKTRGQQVTLSCSPISGHRSVSWYQQTPGQGLQFLFEYFSETQRNKGNFPGRFSGRQFSNSRSEMNVSTLELGDSALYLCASSLETLGGLFFGEGSRLTVL.

This chain uses TRBV6-4 with TRBJ2-1, with 8 bases that match TRBD2. The trim removed 4 bases at V and 0 bases at J, leaving 5 bases unmatched. The CDR3 totals 16 residues. The germline CDR1 and CDR2 sequences are MRHNA and SNTAGT. CDR3 nucleotide sequence: TGTGCCAGCAGTGGTCTAGCGGGCAGCTCCTACAATGAGCAGTTCTTC. This encodes CASSGLAGSSYNEQFF.

This clonotype appeared many times. The CDR3 region is CASSLTASGGNEQFF. DNA for the CDR3: TGTGCCAGCAGTTTAACGGCTAGCGGGGGCAATGAGCAGTTCTTC. The V and J genes are TRBV27 and TRBJ2-1, with 10 bases matching TRBD2. V lost 2 bases and J lost 6; bases outside the gene matches: 4. The CDR3 totals 15 residues. The germline CDR1 and CDR2 sequences are MNHEY and SMNVEV (reference sequence).

The rearrangement links TRBV28 to TRBJ2-3; D gene unclear. The V and J ends lost 7 bases and 6 bases respectively, with 11 bases between them. Looked up from germline, CDR1 is MDHEN and CDR2 is SYDVKM. The CDR3 has 12 residues. CDR3 coding DNA: TGTGCCAGCAAACAGACGGTGGATACGCAGTATTTT. Protein: CASKQTVDTQYF.

The rearrangement uses TRBV5-1 and TRBJ2-7; D is undetermined. This CDR3 is built from 14 residues. Trimming left V 0 bases short and J 5 bases short, with 12 bases between. The V gene's germline CDR1 is SGHRS and CDR2 YFSETQ. The CDR3 protein is CASSLAGPLDEQYF. Here the CDR3 DNA reads TGCGCCAGCAGCTTGGCTGGCCCCTTGGACGAGCAGTACTTC.

The sample holds a few counts of this clonotype. The rearrangement links TRBV27 to TRBJ2-1; 7 positions agree with TRBD2. The junction had 11 bases not matched to a gene; V was cut back by 3 bases and J by 12 bases. Germline values: CDR1 MNHEY, CDR2 SMNVEV (reference sequence). This CDR3 is built from 14 residues. CDR3 bases: TGTGCCAGCAGTTTTTGGCGGGAGTGGGGCGGGCAGTTCTTC. This codes for CASSFWREWGGQFF.

This clonotype was seen only a few times. The chain is built from TRBV7-9 and TRBJ2-3; 13 bases are shared with TRBD2. The CDR3 spans 17 residues. After removal of 5 bases from V and 4 bases from J, the junction contained 9 bases not matched to a gene. The germline V gene encodes CDR1 SEHNR and CDR2 FQNEAQ (reference sequence). For the CDR3, the DNA is TGTGCCAGCAGCCAACGACGACTAGCGGGAGGTTCAGATACGCAGTATTTT. Amino acid sequence: CASSQRRLAGGSDTQYF.

This chain uses TRBV28 with TRBJ2-7; D not certain. V was shortened by 7 bases and J by 5 bases, with 12 bases between the two germline ends. The germline V gene encodes CDR1 MDHEN and CDR2 SYDVKM. The CDR3 totals 12 residues. The CDR3: CASNQARNEQYF. The CDR3 coding sequence is TGTGCCAGCAATCAGGCCCGTAACGAGCAGTACTTC.

This clonotype has just a few counts. The CDR3 loop is CASSVDGPPYEQYF. CDR3 nucleotides: TGTGCCAGCAGCGTAGATGGGCCCCCCTACGAGCAGTACTTC. The chain is built from TRBV9 and TRBJ2-7; D is unresolved. V shed 0 bases and J shed 2 bases, with 9 bases lying between them. Germline CDR1 SGDLS, CDR2 YYNGEE. There are 14 residues in the CDR3.

This clonotype was picked up a small number of times. This sequence joins TRBV7-8 and TRBJ2-2; the D call may be TRBD1 or TRBD2 (6 bases each). CDR1 and CDR2 (germline): SGHVS, FQNEAQ. The CDR3 sequence is 16 residues long. V gave up 2 bases and J gave up 4 bases, with 14 bases separating them. CDR3 loop: CASSLYGGRTTGELFF. The DNA for the CDR3 is TGTGCCAGCAGCTTATATGGGGGGCGGACCACCGGGGAGCTGTTTTTT. Full variable domain (rest looked up from reference TRBV7-8 and TRBJ2-2): GAGVSQSPRYKVAKRGQDVALRCDPISGHVSLFWYQQALGQGPEFLTYFQNEAQLDKSGLPSDRFFAERPEGSVSTLKIQRTQQEDSAVYLCASSLYGGRTTGELFFGEGSRLTVL.

This clonotype was detected many times. V and J are TRBV6-2 or TRBV6-3 and TRBJ2-1; the D call may be TRBD1 or TRBD2 (5 bases each). The CDR3 spans 15 residues. V was trimmed by 2 bases and J by 5 bases, leaving 13 bases between them. Germline V CDR1 and CDR2: MNHEY, SVGEGT. The CDR3 is CASSYQGPHHNEQFF. DNA for the CDR3: TGTGCCAGCAGTTACCAGGGACCCCATCACAATGAGCAGTTCTTC.

V is TRBV5-4 and J is TRBJ2-1, with 7 bases fitting TRBD2. The ends lost 4 bases at V and 9 bases at J; junction bases unmatched: 13. Per the germline V gene, CDR1 is SGHNT and CDR2 is YYREEE (reference sequence). There are 15 residues in the CDR3. Here the CDR3 DNA reads TGTGCCAGCAGCCCGGGACTGACTAGCCCCAGTGAGCAGTTCTTC. Its translation is CASSPGLTSPSEQFF.

This clonotype was detected only a few times. V usage is TRBV24-1 and J usage is TRBJ2-5; TRBD2 agrees at 9 bases. The germline gives CDR1 KGHDR, CDR2 SFDVKD. Germline trimming cut 5 bases from V and 1 base from J; bases unmatched to any gene: 1. The CDR3 has 14 amino acids. CDR3 sequence (DNA): TGTGCCACCAGTGGAGCGGGAGGCCAAGAGACCCAGTACTTC. The encoded protein is CATSGAGGQETQYF.